The 7 T cell receptor beta chains presented below share a single source sample, sequenced in a study of blood T cell repertoires in COVID-19. Some clones are missing from TCRdb's copy, which holds only in-frame ones; the method was immunoSEQ multiplex PCR. The repertoire holds about 160,000 clones, with approximately 91% as singletons. The sequencing sample was made of peripheral blood. These receptors all stem from a man between 18 and 29 years old with acute or convalescent COVID-19.

This chain links TRBV5-1 with TRBJ2-1; D might be TRBD2 (5 bases). Germline V lookup: CDR1 SGHRS, CDR2 YFSETQ. This CDR3 contains 16 residues. Trimming took off 1 base at V and 5 bases at J, with 16 bases between the two ends. The CDR3 coding sequence is TGCGCCAGCAGCTTGTATCCGGAAAGAGCGGACAATGAGCAGTTCTTC. It is translated as CASSLYPERADNEQFF.

The V and J genes are TRBV30 and TRBJ1-5; D is unclear. Germline V lookup: CDR1 GTSNPN, CDR2 SVGIG (reference sequence). Trimming cost V 0 bases and J 4 bases, with 7 bases left between them. The CDR3 is made up of 13 amino acids. This chain's CDR3 is CAWSVAHNQPQHF. The CDR3 coding sequence is TGTGCCTGGAGTGTTGCACATAATCAGCCCCAGCATTTT. Full variable domain (rest looked up from reference TRBV30 and TRBJ1-5): SQTIHQWPATLVQPVGSPLSLECTVEGTSNPNLYWYRQAAGRGLQLLFYSVGIGQISSEVPQNLSASRPQDRQFILSSKKLLLSDSGFYLCAWSVAHNQPQHFGDGTRLSIL.

The chain couples TRBV11-2 to TRBJ1-6; 8 nucleotides agree with TRBD1. The CDR3 spans 16 residues. Germline CDR1 is SGHAT and CDR2 is FQNNGV. After removal of 5 bases from V and 7 bases from J, the junction contained 10 bases not matched to a gene. The CDR3: CASSRGQGGGNSPLHF. The DNA of the CDR3 is TGTGCCAGCAGCCGAGGACAGGGTGGGGGAAATTCACCCCTCCACTTT. Full variable domain (remainder filled in from reference TRBV11-2 and TRBJ1-6): EAGVAQSPRYKIIEKRQSVAFWCNPISGHATLYWYQQILGQGPKLLIQFQNNGVVDDSQLPKDRFSAERLKGVDSTLKIQPAKLEDSAVYLCASSRGQGGGNSPLHFGNGTRLTVT.

V usage is TRBV7-9 and J usage is TRBJ2-7; 8 bases fit TRBD1. The CDR3 loop spans 15 amino acids. Trimming at V came to 2 bases and at J to 5 bases, leaving 8 bases not matched to a gene. The germline V gene encodes CDR1 SEHNR and CDR2 FQNEAQ (reference sequence). The CDR3 sequence is CASSLFRTGYHEQYF. The CDR3 DNA follows: TGTGCCAGCAGCTTATTCAGGACAGGGTACCACGAGCAGTACTTC.

This clone appeared once. This rearrangement joins TRBV29-1 to TRBJ1-5; D call uncertain. Germline CDR1 and CDR2: SQVTM and ANQGSEA. There are 15 residues in the CDR3. The CDR3 region has the DNA TGCAGATTTGCTATTGAAAAGTGCCTCAATCAGCCCCAGCATTTT. The encoded protein is CRFAIEKCLNQPQHF.

The chain is built from TRBV6-1 and TRBJ1-2; TRBD1 matches at 8 bases. Trimming at V came to 0 bases and at J to 4 bases, leaving 4 bases not matched to a gene. Germline CDR1 is MNHNS and CDR2 is SASEGT. CDR3 length equals 15 residues. CDR3 residues: CASSEATGGVYGYTF. The CDR3 region has the DNA TGTGCCAGCAGTGAAGCAACAGGGGGGGTCTATGGCTACACCTTC.

The J gene is TRBJ2-1, the V gene TRBV27; 11 bases match TRBD2. Germline CDR1 MNHEY, CDR2 SMNVEV (reference sequence). The CDR3 is 17 amino acids. J lost 7 bases, V lost 3 bases, and 11 bases had no gene match. The CDR3, as DNA: TGTGCCAGCAGTTTCCCAGGGACTAGCGGAGGGAATAATGAGCAGTTCTTC. It encodes CASSFPGTSGGNNEQFF.